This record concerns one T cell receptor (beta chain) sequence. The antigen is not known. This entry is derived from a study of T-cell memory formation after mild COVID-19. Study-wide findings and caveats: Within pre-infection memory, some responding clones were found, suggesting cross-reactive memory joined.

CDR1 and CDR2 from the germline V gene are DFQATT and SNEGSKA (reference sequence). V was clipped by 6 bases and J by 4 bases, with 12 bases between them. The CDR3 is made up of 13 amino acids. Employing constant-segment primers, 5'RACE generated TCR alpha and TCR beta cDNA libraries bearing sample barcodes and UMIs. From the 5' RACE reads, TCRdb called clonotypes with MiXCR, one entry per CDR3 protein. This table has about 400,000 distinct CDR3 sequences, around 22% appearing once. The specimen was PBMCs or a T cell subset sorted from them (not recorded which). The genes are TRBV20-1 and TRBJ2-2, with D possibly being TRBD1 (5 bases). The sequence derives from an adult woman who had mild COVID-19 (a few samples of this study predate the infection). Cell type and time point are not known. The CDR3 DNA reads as TGCAGTGCCAAAGGGGCAGCCACCGGGGAGCTGTTTTTT. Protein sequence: CSAKGAATGELFF.